This record covers a single T cell receptor (beta chain). Cohort 3 donors counted as recovered after two negative PCRs, clearance, or resolved symptoms. The sample is drawn from a study of blood T cell repertoires in COVID-19. Per the original methods: Estimated nucleated cell counts came from reference gene primer amplification. The protocol was immunoSEQ multiplex PCR, while the TCRdb copy is restricted to in-frame clones and leaves out a portion. V and J calls and clone size come straight from that table; D and trimming were deduced from the DNA. The table includes around 280,000 clones, about nine tenths detected once. The CDR3 consists of 14 residues. Unmatched junction bases numbered 6, after V lost 4 bases and J lost 4 bases. Germline assignment: CDR1 SGHTA and CDR2 FQGNSA.

The receptor was isolated from a woman aged 40-49 years who had recovered from COVID-19. Source material: PBMCs or T cells enriched from blood (not recorded which). The V call is TRBV7-2, the J call TRBJ2-7; 8 nucleotides match TRBD2. The CDR3 protein is CASSSGTSYYEQYF. CDR3 sequence (DNA): TGTGCCAGCAGCTCCGGGACTAGTTATTACGAGCAGTACTTC.